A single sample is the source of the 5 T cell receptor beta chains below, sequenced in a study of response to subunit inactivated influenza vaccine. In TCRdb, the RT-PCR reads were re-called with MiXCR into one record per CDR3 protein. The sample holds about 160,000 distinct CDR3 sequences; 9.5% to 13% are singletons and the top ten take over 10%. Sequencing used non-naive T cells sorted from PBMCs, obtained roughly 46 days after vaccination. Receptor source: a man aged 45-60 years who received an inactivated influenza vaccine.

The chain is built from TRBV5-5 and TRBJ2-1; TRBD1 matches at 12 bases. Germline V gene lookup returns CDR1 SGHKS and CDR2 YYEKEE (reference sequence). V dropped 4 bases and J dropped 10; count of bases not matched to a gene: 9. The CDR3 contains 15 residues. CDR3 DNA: TGTGCCAGCAGCCCGGGACAGGGGGCGATGAGGGAGCAGTTCTTC. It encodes CASSPGQGAMREQFF.

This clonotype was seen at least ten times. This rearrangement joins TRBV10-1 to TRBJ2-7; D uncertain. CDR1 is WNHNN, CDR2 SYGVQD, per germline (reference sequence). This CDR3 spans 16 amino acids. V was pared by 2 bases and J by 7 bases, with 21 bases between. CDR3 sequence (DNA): TGCGCCAGCAGTGAGGTTATATCGGGCCCGTCGGGTGAGCAGTACTTC. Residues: CASSEVISGPSGEQYF.

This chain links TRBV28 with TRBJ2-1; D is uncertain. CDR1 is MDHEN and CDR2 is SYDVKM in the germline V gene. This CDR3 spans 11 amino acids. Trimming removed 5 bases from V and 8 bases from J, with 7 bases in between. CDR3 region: CASSRVHEQFF. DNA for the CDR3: TGTGCCAGCAGTCGTGTCCATGAGCAGTTCTTC.

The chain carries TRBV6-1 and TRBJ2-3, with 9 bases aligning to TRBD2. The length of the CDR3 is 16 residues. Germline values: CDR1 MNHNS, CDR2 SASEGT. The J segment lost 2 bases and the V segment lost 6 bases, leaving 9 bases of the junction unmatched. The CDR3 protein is CASRTVAGVFTDTQYF. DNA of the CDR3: TGTGCCAGCAGAACCGTAGCGGGAGTCTTCACAGATACGCAGTATTTT.

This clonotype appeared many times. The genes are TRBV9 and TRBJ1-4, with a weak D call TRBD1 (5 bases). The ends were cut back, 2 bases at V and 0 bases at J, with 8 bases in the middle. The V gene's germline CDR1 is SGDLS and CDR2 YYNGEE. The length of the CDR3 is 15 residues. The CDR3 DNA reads TGTGCCAGCAGCGTCACAGGTGCAACTAATGAAAAACTGTTTTTT. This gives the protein CASSVTGATNEKLFF.